This T cell receptor beta chain stems from a study of cytomegalovirus exposure and HLA in healthy donors. 60 Vbeta and 13 Jbeta primers were used in PCR. Clones were read by immunoSEQ multiplex PCR, and TCRdb kept only the in-frame ones, dropping some. The sample holds fewer than 150,000 clones, more than 75% seen once. The sequencing sample was made of PBMCs. The receptor comes from a male donor in good health and CMV-seronegative.

The CDR3 nucleotides read TGCGCCAGCAGCGTTCCTGTTGAGCGGGGCGAGCAGTACTTC. Translating gives CASSVPVERGEQYF. The chain recombines TRBV5-1 with TRBJ2-7; the match to TRBD2 covers 7 bases. The V gene's germline CDR1 is SGHRS and CDR2 YFSETQ. J gave up 6 bases and V 4 bases, and 10 bases lay outside the gene matches. The CDR3 spans 14 residues.